A single sample gave rise to the 23 T cell receptor beta chains below, sequenced in a study of T cells in Graves' hyperthyroidism and ophthalmopathy. RNA transcripts yielded amplified TCR beta CDR3 regions. The HTBI primer set served for first-round RT-PCR of the TCR CDR3. In TCRdb, the multiplex PCR reads were re-called with MiXCR into one record per CDR3 protein. The table shows over 250,000 distinct CDR3 sequences, with about 25% occurring only once. Sequenced: blood. The receptors derive from a man aged 40-50 years with Graves' hyperthyroidism that later progressed to Graves' ophthalmopathy.

This clonotype has at least ten counts. This rearrangement joins TRBV4-1 to TRBJ2-5; D uncertain. The CDR3 spans 16 residues. Germline loops: CDR1 MGHRA, CDR2 YSYEKL. V lost 1 base and J 2 bases, leaving 14 bases between the germline ends. DNA of the CDR3: TGCGCCAGCAGCCAAGCACTGTCGGCAGGACAAGAGACCCAGTACTTC. Amino acid sequence: CASSQALSAGQETQYF.

This clonotype was found many times. The J gene is TRBJ2-7, the V gene TRBV29-1; D is undetermined. With 5 bases removed from V and 5 bases from J, the gap between germline ends came to 13 bases. The CDR3 length is 12 residues. Per the germline V gene, CDR1 is SQVTM and CDR2 is ANQGSEA. Written as DNA, the CDR3 is TGCAGCGTTTTAGGCAGCGACAACGAGCAGTACTTC. Residues: CSVLGSDNEQYF.

This clonotype was counted many times. This chain joins TRBV2 and TRBJ2-2; TRBD2 matches 7 bases. This CDR3 contains 15 residues. Trimming at V came to 5 bases and at J to 3 bases, leaving 6 bases not matched to a gene. From germline, CDR1 is SNHLY and CDR2 FYNNEI. The CDR3 nucleotides read TGTGCCAGCAGTCAGGGAGGGTTGGACACCGGGGAGCTGTTTTTT. This gives the protein CASSQGGLDTGELFF.

The gene calls are TRBV11-1 and TRBJ2-7, with 7 bases matching TRBD1. Germline loops: CDR1 SGHAT, CDR2 FQDESV (reference sequence). The CDR3 consists of 15 residues. J was trimmed by 1 base and V by 5 bases; bases with no gene match: 8. The CDR3 sequence: CASSEARQGSYEQYF. The CDR3 region has the DNA TGTGCCAGCAGCGAAGCCAGACAGGGATCCTACGAGCAGTACTTC. The entire variable domain, with the rest obtained from reference TRBV11-1 and TRBJ2-7, is as follows: EAEVAQSPRYKITEKSQAVAFWCDPISGHATLYWYRQILGQGPELLVQFQDESVVDDSQLPKDRFSAERLKGVDSTLKIQPAELGDSAMYLCASSEARQGSYEQYFGPGTRLTVT.

At least ten counts were recorded for this clonotype. This chain links TRBV7-9 with TRBJ2-7; a weak D match, TRBD2 (6 bases). V was pared by 2 bases and J by 5 bases, with 10 bases between. The germline V gene has CDR1 SEHNR and CDR2 FQNEAQ (reference sequence). CDR3 length: 13 amino acids. The CDR3 spells CASSLPSVDEQYF. CDR3 coding DNA: TGTGCCAGCAGCTTACCTAGCGTCGACGAGCAGTACTTC.

This clonotype was seen at least ten times. This chain links TRBV19 with TRBJ2-7; D may be TRBD1 or TRBD2 (5 bases each). CDR3 size: 11 residues. CDR1 and CDR2 from the germline V gene are LNHDA and SQIVND (reference sequence). Trimming took 6 bases from V and 7 from J, leaving 10 bases between them. CDR3 nucleotide sequence: TGTGCCAGTAGCTCGTGGGGGGAGCAGTACTTC. It yields the protein CASSSWGEQYF.

This clonotype was seen ten or more times. In DNA form, the CDR3 reads TGTGCCACCAGTGACGCCGGGACTAGCGTACAAGAGACCCAGTACTTC. It encodes CATSDAGTSVQETQYF. This sequence joins TRBV24-1 and TRBJ2-5; 10 bases line up with TRBD2. This CDR3 is built from 16 residues. Trimming removed 4 bases from V and 2 bases from J; junction bases left unmatched: 6. Germline V gives CDR1 KGHDR, CDR2 SFDVKD.

The chain is built from TRBV24-1 and TRBJ2-5; D not resolved. This CDR3 comprises 16 residues. CDR1 KGHDR and CDR2 SFDVKD come from the germline V gene. V was shortened by 4 bases and J by 5 bases, with 19 bases between the two germline ends. As DNA, the CDR3 is TGTGCCACCAGTGACCAAAACAAGAACCTCGGTGAGACCCAGTACTTC. It translates to CATSDQNKNLGETQYF.

This clonotype was counted a single time. V gene TRBV9 combines with J gene TRBJ1-4; 8 nucleotides agree with TRBD1. The CDR3 contains 16 residues. Trimming removed 3 bases from V and 6 bases from J; junction bases left unmatched: 10. Germline CDR1 is SGDLS and CDR2 is YYNGEE. CDR3 nucleotides: TGTGCCAGCAGCGCTAGGGGTGGACAGGGTCATGAAAAACTGTTTTTT. Amino acid sequence: CASSARGGQGHEKLFF.

This clonotype was counted at least ten times. V is TRBV30 and J is TRBJ2-7, with 8 bases identical to TRBD2. CDR3 size: 16 residues. Looked up from germline, CDR1 is GTSNPN and CDR2 is SVGIG (reference sequence). Trimming at V came to 2 bases and at J to 0 bases, leaving 9 bases not matched to a gene. CDR3 in DNA: TGTGCCTGGAGTCCACTTTTAGCGGGGTACTCCTACGAGCAGTACTTC. This gives the protein CAWSPLLAGYSYEQYF.

This clonotype was counted at least ten times. The chain uses TRBV19 and TRBJ2-2; the match to TRBD2 covers 11 bases. Trimming removed 6 bases from V and 3 bases from J; junction bases left unmatched: 9. The CDR3 is 17 residues long. Germline V gene data show CDR1 as LNHDA and CDR2 as SQIVND (reference sequence). The CDR3 here is CASSRTGTSGYTGELFF. CDR3 bases: TGTGCCAGTAGCCGAACCGGGACTAGCGGATACACCGGGGAGCTGTTTTTT.

This clonotype occurred a few times. Relative to the germline gene, one junction end is altered; a read error may explain this. The V call is TRBV6-5, the J call TRBJ2-7; 8 nucleotides agree with TRBD1. The CDR3 covers 15 residues. Germline V CDR1 and CDR2: MNHEY, SVGAGI. The CDR3 reads CASRYSGQGDYEQYF. The CDR3 DNA follows: TGTGCCAGCAGATACTCTGGACAGGGTGATTACGAGCAGTACTTC.

This clonotype occurred many times. V is TRBV3-1 and J is TRBJ1-1; TRBD1 matches at 7 bases. The CDR3 runs to 14 residues. V shed 1 base, J shed 3 bases, and the junction held 2 bases outside the gene matches. The germline V gene encodes CDR1 LGHDT and CDR2 YNNKEL (reference sequence). CDR3 protein: CASSQVDRDTEAFF. CDR3 coding DNA: TGTGCCAGCAGCCAAGTCGACAGGGACACTGAAGCTTTCTTT.

The V gene is TRBV6-1, the J gene TRBJ1-1; 10 positions agree with TRBD1. J gave up 7 bases and V 6 bases, and 11 bases lay outside the gene matches. This CDR3 has 15 amino acids. Germline V gives CDR1 MNHNS, CDR2 SASEGT. The chain's CDR3 is CASSPLDRGLSEAFF. The CDR3 DNA reads as TGTGCCAGCAGCCCCCTAGACAGGGGGCTTAGTGAAGCTTTCTTT.

This clonotype was counted at least ten times. The V and J genes are TRBV28 and TRBJ1-1; 7 bases align to TRBD1. Losses at the gene ends were 6 bases for V and 1 base for J; bases not matched to a gene: 8. CDR1 and CDR2 from the germline V gene are MDHEN and SYDVKM. The CDR3 has 15 amino acids. Written as DNA, the CDR3 is TGTGCCAGCAGATCACAGGGGTCGGAGAACACTGAAGCTTTCTTT. Amino acids: CASRSQGSENTEAFF.

This clonotype appeared many times. CDR3 sequence: CATSPRTGSYEQYF. CDR3 DNA: TGTGCCACCAGTCCGAGAACAGGGTCCTACGAGCAGTACTTC. The J gene is TRBJ2-7, the V gene TRBV15; TRBD1 might be the D (6 bases). CDR1 and CDR2 from the germline V gene are LNHNV and YYDKDF (reference sequence). There are 14 residues in the CDR3. Trimming pared 6 bases from V and 1 base from J, leaving 13 bases between.

This clonotype occurred many times. The chain carries TRBV2 and TRBJ2-7; perhaps TRBD1 as D (5 bases). This CDR3 spans 16 amino acids. The germline V and J ends were trimmed by 0 bases and 4 bases, with 16 bases remaining between them. The V gene's germline CDR1 is SNHLY and CDR2 FYNNEI. The CDR3 protein is CASSEAKGRAWYEQYF. The CDR3 region has the DNA TGTGCCAGCAGTGAAGCTAAGGGCAGGGCCTGGTACGAGCAGTACTTC.

This clonotype has ten or more counts. DNA for the CDR3: TGCGCCAGCAGCCGACCGGGACAGCACTACGAGCAGTACTTC. Translated: CASSRPGQHYEQYF. V is TRBV4-1 and J is TRBJ2-7; 7 bases map to TRBD1. Germline V gives CDR1 MGHRA, CDR2 YSYEKL. The CDR3 covers 14 residues. The trim removed 4 bases at V and 3 bases at J, leaving 6 bases unmatched.

This clonotype was seen repeatedly, ten times or more. V gene TRBV25-1 combines with J gene TRBJ1-1, with D uncertain. Trimming took off 5 bases at V and 1 base at J, with 5 bases between the two ends. Germline V gene lookup returns CDR1 MGHDK and CDR2 SYGVNS. The CDR3 consists of 12 residues. The CDR3, as DNA: TGTGCCAGCAGTAAAGCGAACACTGAAGCTTTCTTT. This sequence encodes CASSKANTEAFF. Full variable domain (remainder filled in from reference TRBV25-1 and TRBJ1-1): EADIYQTPRYLVIGTGKKITLECSQTMGHDKMYWYQQDPGMELHLIHYSYGVNSTEKGDLSSESTVSRIRTEHFPLTLESARPSHTSQYLCASSKANTEAFFGQGTRLTVV.

The rearrangement uses TRBV6-1 and TRBJ2-4; no definite D call. CDR1 is MNHNS and CDR2 is SASEGT in the germline V gene. This CDR3 is 11 amino acids long. The V and J ends lost 8 bases and 8 bases respectively, with 10 bases between them. CDR3 sequence reads: CASSGRDIQYF. The DNA for the CDR3 is TGTGCCAGCTCCGGGCGAGACATTCAGTACTTC.

This clonotype was detected many times. The chain combines TRBV5-1 with TRBJ2-7; 12 bases map to TRBD1. V trimming: 4 bases; J trimming: 6 bases; junction bases outside the gene matches: 8. The CDR3 spans 15 residues. CDR1 and CDR2 (germline): SGHRS, YFSETQ. The CDR3: CASSTGTGGSFEQYF. CDR3 sequence (DNA): TGCGCCAGCAGCACAGGGACAGGGGGCTCTTTCGAGCAGTACTTC.

The chain combines TRBV7-2 with TRBJ2-5; 9 positions match TRBD1. This CDR3 is built from 13 residues. With V trimmed by 1 base and J by 10 bases, 4 bases remained unmatched. Germline V CDR1 and CDR2: SGHTA, FQGNSA. CDR3 in amino acids: CASSLGGQGSQYF. In nucleotides, the CDR3 is TGTGCCAGCAGCTTAGGGGGACAGGGAAGCCAGTACTTC.

This clonotype was detected many times. This chain links TRBV18 with TRBJ1-1; no reliable D call. This CDR3 comprises 15 residues. Deletions cut 2 bases from V and 0 bases from J, with 10 bases between. Germline V gene lookup returns CDR1 KGHSH and CDR2 LQKENI. The CDR3 coding sequence is TGTGCCAGCTCACCATTCGGTCCGATGAACACTGAAGCTTTCTTT. Amino acids: CASSPFGPMNTEAFF.